These 15 T cell receptor beta chains share one sample of origin, sequenced in a study of blood T cell repertoires in COVID-19. The protocol was immunoSEQ multiplex PCR, while the TCRdb copy is restricted to in-frame clones and leaves out a portion. The table includes approximately 450,000 clones, approximately 92% detected once. The sequenced material came from PBMCs or T cells enriched from blood (not recorded which). These receptors all stem from a man aged 30 to 45 who had recovered from COVID-19.

This chain links TRBV30 with TRBJ2-1, with 14 bases lining up with TRBD2. The CDR3 spans 13 residues. Losses at the gene ends were 1 base for V and 13 bases for J; bases not matched to a gene: 3. From germline, CDR1 is GTSNPN and CDR2 SVGIG (reference sequence). CDR3 protein: CAWSGGLAGVQFF. The CDR3 DNA reads as TGTGCCTGGAGTGGGGGACTAGCGGGGGTCCAGTTCTTC.

This clone was observed a handful of times. The chain is built from TRBV18 and TRBJ2-1, with 10 positions matching TRBD2. The CDR3 spans 15 residues. The germline V gene encodes CDR1 KGHSH and CDR2 LQKENI. V was clipped by 2 bases and J by 6 bases; unmatched bases: 4. This chain's CDR3 is CASSPGSGRANEQFF. In DNA, the CDR3 is TGTGCCAGCTCACCAGGAAGCGGGAGGGCCAATGAGCAGTTCTTC.

This clone showed up just a few times. This chain uses TRBV27 with TRBJ1-2, with D hard to call. This CDR3 is 16 amino acids long. Germline CDR1 reads MNHEY; CDR2 reads SMNVEV (reference sequence). The V and J ends lost 0 bases and 0 bases respectively, with 11 bases between them. As DNA, the CDR3 is TGTGCCAGCAGTTTATCGGCGGGATTAGCTAACTATGGCTACACCTTC. It yields the protein CASSLSAGLANYGYTF.

The rearrangement uses TRBV7-9 and TRBJ2-1, with TRBD2 identical over 8 bases. Trimming removed 4 bases from V and 15 bases from J; junction bases left unmatched: 11. CDR1 SEHNR and CDR2 FQNEAQ come from the germline V gene (reference sequence). The CDR3 loop spans 13 amino acids. This CDR3 is CASSSRQRERAFF. DNA for the CDR3: TGTGCCAGCAGCTCGCGCCAGCGGGAGAGGGCGTTCTTC.

V and J are TRBV2 and TRBJ1-5; the D gene is possibly TRBD1 (6 bases). CDR3 length: 15 amino acids. The germline CDR1 and CDR2 sequences are SNHLY and FYNNEI. V was cut by 6 bases and J by 4 bases, with 16 bases left in between. The CDR3 protein is CASRAGPGANQPQHF. CDR3 nucleotides: TGTGCCAGCAGGGCTGGCCCAGGGGCGAATCAGCCCCAGCATTTT.

This clone came up once. The V call is TRBV2, the J call TRBJ2-2, with 9 bases aligning to TRBD2. This CDR3 is 14 amino acids long. CDR1 is SNHLY, CDR2 FYNNEI, per germline. J was trimmed by 1 base and V by 8 bases; bases with no gene match: 2. For the CDR3, the DNA is TGTGCCAGCGGAGCGGGAGGGAACACCGGGGAGCTGTTTTTT. Protein sequence: CASGAGGNTGELFF.

V is TRBV27 and J is TRBJ2-7; maybe TRBD1 (6 bases). The V gene's germline CDR1 is MNHEY and CDR2 SMNVEV (reference sequence). CDR3 size: 14 residues. The V and J ends lost 6 bases and 5 bases respectively, with 17 bases between them. CDR3 DNA: TGTGCCAGCAGCCGAAACAGGGTTGGACACGAGCAGTACTTC. It specifies CASSRNRVGHEQYF.

This chain joins TRBV3-1 (or the pseudogene TRBV3-2) and TRBJ2-1, with 9 bases fitting TRBD2. The CDR3 consists of 16 residues. Germline values: CDR1 LGHDT, CDR2 YNNKEL (reference sequence). The J segment lost 3 bases and the V segment lost 0 bases, leaving 3 bases of the junction unmatched. Written as DNA, the CDR3 is TGTGCCAGCAGCCAAGACCCTAGCGGGATCTACAATGAGCAGTTCTTC. Translating gives CASSQDPSGIYNEQFF.

Remarks on this clone: The same CDR3 arises from other DNA sequences in this sample as well. The chain uses TRBV7-8 and TRBJ2-7; no clear D gene. The V gene lost 1 base and the J gene lost 3 bases, with 10 bases spanning the gap. Germline-derived CDR1 and CDR2 are SGHVS and FQNEAQ. CDR3 length: 14 residues. CDR3 region: CASSLGGQNYEQYF. In DNA, the CDR3 is TGTGCCAGCAGCTTAGGTGGGCAGAACTACGAGCAGTACTTC.

J is TRBJ2-5 and V is TRBV6-5; possibly TRBD2 for D (5 bases). The CDR3 is made up of 13 amino acids. In germline, CDR1 is MNHEY, CDR2 SVGAGI. V lost 5 bases, J lost 2 bases, and 9 bases lay in between. The CDR3 coding sequence is TGTGCCAGCAGTAGACTACGGCAAGAGACCCAGTACTTC. Translated, it gives CASSRLRQETQYF.

The V and J genes are TRBV4-1 and TRBJ1-2; 7 positions match TRBD1. Germline lookup yields CDR1 MGHRA and CDR2 YSYEKL. The CDR3 totals 15 residues. J lost 4 bases, V lost 3 bases, and 8 bases had no gene match. CDR3 coding DNA: TGCGCCAGCAGCCAGGCGCTAGACAGGGTCTATGGCTACACCTTC. It specifies CASSQALDRVYGYTF.

This clone appeared a single time. The chain combines TRBV4-1 with TRBJ2-7; 12 positions match TRBD1. This CDR3 comprises 16 residues. Trimming removed 0 bases from V and 4 bases from J; junction bases left unmatched: 4. Per germline, CDR1 MGHRA and CDR2 YSYEKL. The CDR3 nucleotides are TGCGCCAGCAGCCAAGAGATGGGACAGGGGGCATACGAGCAGTACTTC. Protein sequence: CASSQEMGQGAYEQYF.

The chain employs TRBV7-8 and TRBJ1-2; D ambiguous. Germline V CDR1 and CDR2: SGHVS, FQNEAQ. The CDR3 loop spans 16 amino acids. V lost 4 bases and J 5 bases, leaving 20 bases between the germline ends. CDR3 bases: TGTGCCAGCAGCTCCCAGCTTACTAACGGAATGTATGGCTACACCTTC. This translates into CASSSQLTNGMYGYTF.

The rearrangement uses TRBV7-2 and TRBJ2-3; D possibly corresponds to TRBD2 (5 bases). V was shortened by 4 bases and J by 2 bases, with 13 bases between the two germline ends. Germline V gene data show CDR1 as SGHTA and CDR2 as FQGNSA. The CDR3 has 15 residues. The CDR3 loop reads CASSSFSVDTDTQYF. The CDR3 coding sequence is TGTGCCAGCAGCTCGTTTAGCGTTGACACAGATACGCAGTATTTT.

V and J are TRBV24-1 and TRBJ2-3; 8 bases align to TRBD1. The germline V gene has CDR1 KGHDR and CDR2 SFDVKD. The CDR3 contains 13 residues. V was clipped by 9 bases and J by 5 bases; unmatched bases: 6. The CDR3 loop reads CATSDRVRDTQYF. The DNA for the CDR3 is TGTGCCACCTCGGACAGGGTTAGAGATACGCAGTATTTT.